This T cell receptor beta chain was documented in a study of cytomegalovirus exposure and HLA in healthy donors. Turning to the study itself: From donors who were HLA-typed, an early data release held about 89 million unique TCRs. Study results and caveats: Sequencing probably produced one cluster of sequence variants that were highly shared.

This clone has only a few counts. What it recognizes is unknown. PCR used 60 Vbeta primers and 13 Jbeta primers. The assay was immunoSEQ multiplex PCR, and TCRdb's table has in-frame clones only and misses some. The data show 130,000 or so clones, 81% seen once. The receptor was derived from a middle-aged man in good health and CMV-seronegative. Source material: PBMCs.

CDR3 DNA sequence: TGTGCCAGCAGCTTGGAGGGATGGGAGCCCCAGCATTTT. Translating gives CASSLEGWEPQHF. The chain carries TRBV7-9 and TRBJ1-5; D not resolved. Trimming took 3 bases from V and 8 from J, leaving 11 bases between them. Germline assignment: CDR1 SEHNR and CDR2 FQNEAQ (reference sequence). This CDR3 has 13 residues.